These T cell receptor beta chains were read from a single sample in a study of T cell responses to AZD1222 COVID-19 vaccine. The protocol was immunoSEQ multiplex PCR, while the TCRdb copy is restricted to in-frame clones and leaves out a portion. The table includes approximately 80,000 clones, 80% to 90% detected once. Source: peripheral blood, taken on day 0 of AZD1222 vaccination. These receptors originate from an adult in good health. CDR3s include the opening cysteine and the closing phenylalanine or tryptophan. A D gene is named only where the DNA matches it firmly. The listing skips clone size in some rows; elsewhere it reads once, few, many or a size class.

d_call,v_call,clone_size,j_call,cdr3_aa,cdr3_nt
TRBD1,TRBV5-1,once,TRBJ1-2,CASSLAGGGGGYTF,TGCGCCAGCAGCTTAGCGGGAGGGGGCGGAGGCTACACCTTC
TRBD1,TRBV27,NA,TRBJ1-5,CASRDVYRGKGGNQPQHF,TGTGCCAGCAGGGACGTATACAGGGGGAAAGGGGGCAATCAGCCCCAGCATTTT
NA,TRBV25-1,NA,TRBJ1-6,CASSDDSLAPLHF,TGTGCCAGCAGTGACGATTCCTTGGCACCCCTCCACTTT
TRBD1,TRBV7-3,NA,TRBJ1-1,CASSFGQGNTEAFF,TGTGCCAGCAGCTTCGGACAGGGGAACACTGAAGCTTTCTTT
NA,TRBV28,NA,TRBJ2-1,CASRPRGDWSNNEQFF,TGTGCCAGCAGACCTAGGGGGGACTGGTCTAACAATGAGCAGTTCTTC
NA,TRBV5-6,NA,TRBJ2-2,CASSLGWTGELFF,TGTGCCAGCAGCCTCGGTTGGACCGGGGAGCTGTTTTTT
NA,TRBV28,NA,TRBJ1-2,CAIPSGGGYGYTF,TGTGCCATCCCCTCGGGGGGAGGTTATGGCTACACCTTC
TRBD1,TRBV7-6,NA,TRBJ1-1,CASSSLKGQGTTEAFF,TGTGCCAGCAGCTCTTTAAAAGGACAGGGGACCACTGAAGCTTTCTTT
NA,TRBV6-1,NA,TRBJ1-2,CASSEAVGGSVGYTF,TGTGCCAGCAGTGAAGCGGTGGGGGGGTCTGTTGGCTACACCTTC
TRBD2,TRBV5-1,NA,TRBJ2-5,CASTQGGLAGVETQYF,TGCGCCAGCACCCAGGGGGGACTAGCGGGAGTGGAGACCCAGTACTTC
NA,TRBV28,NA,TRBJ2-7,CASVRSGRAYEQYF,TGTGCCAGCGTACGTTCCGGACGGGCCTACGAGCAGTACTTC
NA,TRBV4-1,few,TRBJ1-2,CASSHSFTEGYTF,TGCGCCAGCAGCCACTCCTTTACTGAGGGCTACACCTTC
NA,TRBV7-9,NA,TRBJ2-1,CASSPRVEIRLFF,TGTGCCAGCAGCCCCCGGGTTGAGATCAGGCTGTTCTTC